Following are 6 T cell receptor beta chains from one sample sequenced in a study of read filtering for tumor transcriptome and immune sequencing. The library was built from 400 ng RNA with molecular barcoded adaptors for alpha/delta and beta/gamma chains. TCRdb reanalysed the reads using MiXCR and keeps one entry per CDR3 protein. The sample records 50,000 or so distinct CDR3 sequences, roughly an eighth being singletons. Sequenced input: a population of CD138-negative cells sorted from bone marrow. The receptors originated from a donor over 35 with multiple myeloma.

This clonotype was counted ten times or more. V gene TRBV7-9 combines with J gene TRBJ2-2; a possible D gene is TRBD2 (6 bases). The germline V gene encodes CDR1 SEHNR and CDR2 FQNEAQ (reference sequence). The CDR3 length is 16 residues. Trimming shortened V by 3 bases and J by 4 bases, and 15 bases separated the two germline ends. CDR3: CASSFRRGSGTGELFF. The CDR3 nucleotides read TGTGCCAGCAGCTTTAGGAGGGGAAGTGGCACCGGGGAGCTGTTTTTT.

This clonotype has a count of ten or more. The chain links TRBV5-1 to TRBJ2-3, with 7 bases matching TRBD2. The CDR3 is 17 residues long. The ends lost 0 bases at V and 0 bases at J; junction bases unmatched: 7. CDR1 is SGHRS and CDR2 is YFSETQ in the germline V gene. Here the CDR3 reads CASSLDPAGASTDTQYF. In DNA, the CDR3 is TGCGCCAGCAGCTTGGATCCGGCGGGAGCAAGCACAGATACGCAGTATTTT. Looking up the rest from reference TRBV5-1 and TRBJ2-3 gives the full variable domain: KAGVTQTPRYLIKTRGQQVTLSCSPISGHRSVSWYQQTPGQGLQFLFEYFSETQRNKGNFPGRFSGRQFSNSRSEMNVSTLELGDSALYLCASSLDPAGASTDTQYFGPGTRLTVL.

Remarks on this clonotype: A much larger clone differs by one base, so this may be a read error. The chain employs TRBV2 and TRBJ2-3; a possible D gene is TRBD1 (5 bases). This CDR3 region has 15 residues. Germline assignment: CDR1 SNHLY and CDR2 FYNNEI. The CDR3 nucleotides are TGTGCCAGCAGGGGGCTGGGTCAGGGCACAGGTACGCAGTATTTT. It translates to CASRGLGQGTGTQYF. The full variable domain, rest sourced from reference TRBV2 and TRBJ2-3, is EPEVTQTPSHQVTQMGQEVILRCVPISNHLYFYWYRQILGQKVEFLVSFYNNEISEKSEIFDDQFSVERPDGSNFTLKIRSTKLEDSAMYFCASRGLGQGTGTQYFGPGTRLTVL.

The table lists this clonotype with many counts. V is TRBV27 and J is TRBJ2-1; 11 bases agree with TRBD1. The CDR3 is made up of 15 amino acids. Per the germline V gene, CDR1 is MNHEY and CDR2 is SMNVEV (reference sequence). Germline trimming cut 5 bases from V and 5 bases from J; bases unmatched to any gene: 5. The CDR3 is CASSALGQGDNEQFF. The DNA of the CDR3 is TGTGCCAGCAGTGCCCTGGGACAGGGGGACAATGAGCAGTTCTTC.

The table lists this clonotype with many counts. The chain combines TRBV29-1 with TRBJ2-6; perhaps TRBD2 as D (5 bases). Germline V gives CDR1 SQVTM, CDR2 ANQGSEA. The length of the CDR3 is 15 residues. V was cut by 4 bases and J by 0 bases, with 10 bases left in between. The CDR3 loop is CSVGRMGSGANVLTF. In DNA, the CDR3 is TGCAGCGTTGGGAGGATGGGCTCTGGGGCCAACGTCCTGACTTTC.

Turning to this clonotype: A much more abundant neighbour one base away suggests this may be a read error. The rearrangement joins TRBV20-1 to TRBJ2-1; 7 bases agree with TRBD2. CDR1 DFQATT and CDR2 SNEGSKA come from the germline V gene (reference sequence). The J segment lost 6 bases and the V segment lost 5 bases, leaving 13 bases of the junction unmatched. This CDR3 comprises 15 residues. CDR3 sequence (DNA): TGCAGTGCTGGGAGGGCCCAAGCGGGGCGCAATGAGCAGTTCTTC. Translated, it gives CSAGRAQAGRNEQFF.